Listed here is a single TCR beta chain. Its cognate antigen is unknown. Using a J-beta primer mix together with a sample-barcoded 5' primer, a second PCR was run for about 6 to 11 cycles. MiXCR, applied by TCRdb to the 5' RACE reads, yields one record per CDR3 protein. Here the sample spans 800,000 to 950,000 distinct CDR3 sequences, around 29% being singletons. This specimen belongs to a study of blood T cells in healthy people across ages. Study conclusions and caveats: Unsorted PBMCs blocked a conclusive comparison of naive and antigen-experienced cells.

The germline V and J ends were trimmed by 0 bases and 2 bases, with 7 bases remaining between them. The CDR3 has 13 amino acids. Germline CDR1 reads DFQATT; CDR2 reads SNEGSKA (reference sequence). The data were also submitted as part of a second study, on T cells of mothers and their children. Turning to that study: Barcodes and 2-4 random nucleotides were added by M1S in the second PCR. No T cell clones of persistent microchimeric origin were detected.

Sequencing was done on a sample of blood. This TCR derives from a woman aged 40-49 years in good health. J is TRBJ2-5 and V is TRBV20-1, with D possibly matching TRBD2 (5 bases). The CDR3: CSARETTQETQYF. The CDR3 DNA is TGCAGTGCTAGAGAGACTACTCAAGAGACCCAGTACTTC.